The next 10 T cell receptor beta chains were all read from a single sample in a study of blood T cell repertoires in COVID-19. Profiling relied on immunoSEQ multiplex PCR, and the TCRdb table lists in-frame clones only, not all of them. This table holds roughly 250,000 clones, roughly 80% found once. Sequencing was performed on PBMCs or T cells enriched from blood (not recorded which). The receptors originated from a woman between 40 and 55 years old who had been exposed to COVID-19.

This clone was counted once. The gene calls are TRBV7-2 and TRBJ2-2; D perhaps matches TRBD1 (6 bases). The CDR3 runs to 13 residues. The ends were cut back, 3 bases at V and 4 bases at J, with 6 bases in the middle. Germline assignment: CDR1 SGHTA and CDR2 FQGNSA. CDR3 sequence: CASSLTGTGELFF. CDR3 bases: TGTGCCAGCAGCTTGACAGGCACCGGGGAGCTGTTTTTT.

V usage is TRBV14 and J usage is TRBJ2-5, with D uncertain. From germline, CDR1 is SGHDN and CDR2 FVKESK. V lost 4 bases and J lost 2, with 8 bases in between. The length of the CDR3 is 13 residues. CDR3 in amino acids: CASSLPDQETQYF. CDR3 DNA: TGTGCCAGCAGCCTCCCAGATCAAGAGACCCAGTACTTC.

The chain has TRBV28 and TRBJ1-4, with D maybe TRBD1 (6 bases). V shed 4 bases and J shed 3 bases, with 15 bases lying between them. Looked up from germline, CDR1 is MDHEN and CDR2 is SYDVKM. CDR3 length: 16 amino acids. The CDR3 DNA reads as TGTGCCAGCAGTTCCGGGACAATTGGGGCTAATGAAAAACTGTTTTTT. Translation: CASSSGTIGANEKLFF. Looking up the rest from reference TRBV28 and TRBJ1-4 gives the full variable domain: DVKVTQSSRYLVKRTGEKVFLECVQDMDHENMFWYRQDPGLGLRLIYFSYDVKMKEKGDIPEGYSVSREKKERFSLILESASTNQTSMYLCASSSGTIGANEKLFFGSGTQLSVL.

The chain is built from TRBV19 and TRBJ1-2, with 7 positions matching TRBD1. V trimming: 0 bases; J trimming: 3 bases; junction bases outside the gene matches: 4. This CDR3 spans 15 amino acids. Germline V lookup: CDR1 LNHDA, CDR2 SQIVND (reference sequence). The DNA for the CDR3 is TGTGCCAGTAGTATAGAAGACAGGGACTACTATGGCTACACCTTC. Protein product: CASSIEDRDYYGYTF. Drawing the rest from reference TRBV19 and TRBJ1-2, the complete variable domain is DGGITQSPKYLFRKEGQNVTLSCEQNLNHDAMYWYRQDPGQGLRLIYYSQIVNDFQKGDIAEGYSVSREKKESFPLTVTSAQKNPTAFYLCASSIEDRDYYGYTFGSGTRLTVV.

This chain links TRBV9 with TRBJ2-3, with 8 bases aligning to TRBD2. Germline assignment: CDR1 SGDLS and CDR2 YYNGEE. With 4 bases clipped from V and 5 bases from J, the junction kept 12 bases outside the gene matches. The CDR3 is 16 amino acids. As DNA, the CDR3 is TGTGCCAGCAGCCCAAAAGCGGGGGCGAGTGGAGATACGCAGTATTTT. Translation gives CASSPKAGASGDTQYF.

The table lists this clone with a few counts. This chain uses TRBV27 with TRBJ1-2; D perhaps matches TRBD1 (6 bases). Germline-derived CDR1 and CDR2 are MNHEY and SMNVEV (reference sequence). CDR3 length: 13 amino acids. V lost 3 bases and J lost 6, with 11 bases in between. CDR3 sequence reads: CASSFSAGDGYTF. The DNA of the CDR3 is TGTGCCAGCAGTTTTTCGGCAGGGGATGGCTACACCTTC.

This clone was counted only a few times. This chain uses TRBV9 with TRBJ2-4; TRBD1 might be the D (5 bases). Trimming took off 4 bases at V and 6 bases at J, with 17 bases between the two ends. The CDR3 extends over 15 amino acids. Germline CDR1 SGDLS, CDR2 YYNGEE. The CDR3 DNA reads TGTGCCAGCAGCTCAGGACAATCGTCCGGAAACATTCAGTACTTC. The encoded protein is CASSSGQSSGNIQYF.

V and J are TRBV7-2 and TRBJ1-1; D uncertain. CDR3 length equals 17 residues. From germline, CDR1 is SGHTA and CDR2 FQGNSA. V was clipped by 6 bases and J by 1 base, with 21 bases between them. The CDR3 coding sequence is TGTGCCAGCAGTCCTGCCCGCGGGAGGATGCAGAACACTGAAGCTTTCTTT. Translated: CASSPARGRMQNTEAFF.

This clone was seen once. This rearrangement joins TRBV7-9 to TRBJ1-1; 7 bases are shared with TRBD1. The length of the CDR3 is 14 residues. V lost 6 bases to trimming and J lost 1 base; unmatched junction nucleotides: 5. Per germline, CDR1 SEHNR and CDR2 FQNEAQ (reference sequence). The chain's CDR3 is CASSYTGANTEAFF. The CDR3 bases are TGTGCCAGCAGTTATACAGGGGCGAACACTGAAGCTTTCTTT.

This chain joins TRBV30 and TRBJ1-3; 7 positions agree with TRBD1. Germline V lookup: CDR1 GTSNPN, CDR2 SVGIG (reference sequence). The CDR3 has 14 residues. The V and J ends lost 5 bases and 0 bases, in that order; junction bases with no gene match: 4. The CDR3 loop is CAWDRQGSGNTIYF. Written as DNA, the CDR3 is TGTGCCTGGGACCGACAGGGCTCTGGAAACACCATATATTTT. The full variable domain, completed using reference TRBV30 and TRBJ1-3, is SQTIHQWPATLVQPVGSPLSLECTVEGTSNPNLYWYRQAAGRGLQLLFYSVGIGQISSEVPQNLSASRPQDRQFILSSKKLLLSDSGFYLCAWDRQGSGNTIYFGEGSWLTVV.